This T cell receptor (beta chain) was sequenced in a study of blood T cell repertoires in COVID-19. Looking at the study overall: The analysed material was cDNA or gDNA that came from T cells, B-cell-depleted T cells, or PBMCs.

The CDR3 extends over 15 amino acids. Assay: immunoSEQ multiplex PCR; the TCRdb copy retains only in-frame clones and omits some. This table holds around 150,000 clones, around 86% found once. Sequenced material: peripheral blood. This rearrangement joins TRBV21-1 to TRBJ2-1; whether TRBD2, the table's D call, matches the DNA was not checked. TRBV21-1 is a recognized pseudogene. This clonotype was sampled from a man younger than 35 with acute or convalescent COVID-19. The CDR3 sequence: CASSKPGWVYNEQFF. CDR3 coding DNA: TGTGCCAGCAGCAAACCGGGGTGGGTATACAATGAGCAGTTCTTC.